This passage covers 20 T cell receptor beta chains from one sample sequenced in a study of molecular identifiers for immune sequencing clone quantification. MiXCR was run by TCRdb on the PCR reads, yielding one entry per CDR3 protein. The sample yields about 640,000 distinct CDR3 sequences, 15% to 20% seen once. The specimen was naive CD8+ T cells from blood, with Jurkat cell RNA spiked in. The subset is: FACS-sorted CD8+CD4-CCR7+CD45RA+ naive T cells. The source of these receptors is a human donor in good health. Some libraries in this study had Jurkat cell RNA spiked in.

Concerning this clonotype itself: At one end, the junction sequence differs from germline, possibly due to a read error. V and J are TRBV20-1 and TRBJ1-3, with D perhaps TRBD1 (6 bases). CDR1 and CDR2 from the germline V gene are DFQATT and SNEGSKA (reference sequence). The CDR3 runs to 17 residues. Here the CDR3 DNA reads TGCAGAATACCGGGACAATCCTACAAGAGGTCTGGAACCACCATATATTTT. It is translated as CRIPGQSYKRSGTTIYF.

As concerns this clonotype: This is likely a read error, given that the CDR3 carries no conserved phenylalanine or tryptophan at its end. V is TRBV5-6 and J is TRBJ2-3; D is undetermined. This CDR3 contains 12 residues. Germline CDR1 SGHDT, CDR2 YYEEEE. Written as DNA, the CDR3 is TGTGCCGGCAGCTTGCGACCGGATACGCAGTATCTT. This translates into CAGSLRPDTQYL.

This clonotype came up many times. The genes are TRBV7-9 and TRBJ2-5; 8 nucleotides match TRBD2. The CDR3 is made up of 15 amino acids. Trimming cost V 4 bases and J 1 base; bases outside gene matches: 5. Per germline, CDR1 SEHNR and CDR2 FQNEAQ (reference sequence). The CDR3 loop reads CASSSRRGGQETQYF. CDR3 nucleotides: TGTGCCAGCAGCTCACGCCGGGGGGGCCAAGAGACCCAGTACTTC.

Ten or more counts support this clonotype. The CDR3 DNA sequence: TGCGCCAGCAGCCAAGTATCCGAGGACATTGAGAAGGGCTACACCTTC. Protein sequence: CASSQVSEDIEKGYTF. The rearrangement joins TRBV4-3 to TRBJ1-2; D perhaps matches TRBD1 (5 bases). V dropped 1 base and J dropped 8 bases, with 20 bases sitting between them. The germline V gene encodes CDR1 LGHNA and CDR2 YSLEER. The CDR3 extends over 16 amino acids.

About this clonotype itself: A much bigger clone sits one base away, suggesting this may be a read error. Because the CDR3 is missing its conserved closing phenylalanine or tryptophan, this is likely a read error. The chain combines TRBV19 with TRBJ1-6; maybe TRBD1 (6 bases). CDR1 is LNHDA and CDR2 is SQIVND in the germline V gene (reference sequence). V lost 7 bases and J lost 10, with 11 bases in between. CDR3 length: 12 amino acids. This chain's CDR3 is CASNQGRSPLHY. The DNA of the CDR3 is TGTGCCAGTAATCAGGGGCGATCACCCCTCCACTAT.

There are many counts of this clonotype. V usage is TRBV29-1 and J usage is TRBJ2-1; 12 bases line up with TRBD1. The V gene end was trimmed by 6 bases and the J gene end by 7 bases; junction bases not matched to a gene: 10. CDR3 length: 15 residues. Germline V gene data show CDR1 as SQVTM and CDR2 as ANQGSEA. The CDR3, as DNA: TGCAGCGTACGGGACAGGGGGCGATTGGGGAATGAGCAGTTCTTC. It specifies CSVRDRGRLGNEQFF.

The chain recombines TRBV10-3 with TRBJ2-5; the match to TRBD2 covers 13 bases. Germline CDR1 reads ENHRY; CDR2 reads SYGVKD. V was clipped by 2 bases and J by 5 bases; unmatched bases: 8. CDR3 length equals 17 residues. The CDR3, as DNA: TGTGCCATCAGTGAGACGGGACTAGCGGGGCCCCGGGAGACCCAGTACTTC. Translation: CAISETGLAGPRETQYF.

The CDR3: CASSSPDRDEKLFF. The CDR3 nucleotides are TGTGCCAGCAGTTCACCGGACCGGGATGAAAAACTGTTTTTT. This rearrangement joins TRBV12-3 or TRBV12-4 to TRBJ1-4; D is undetermined. This CDR3 contains 14 residues. V lost 4 bases and J lost 6, with 12 bases in between.

This clonotype has only a few counts. The rearrangement links TRBV5-1 to TRBJ1-5; no clear D. Germline-derived CDR1 and CDR2 are SGHRS and YFSETQ. The CDR3 length is 19 residues. V was cut by 0 bases and J by 0 bases, with 19 bases left in between. Written as DNA, the CDR3 is TGCGCCAGCAGCTTGGCCCGGACGGCAGAGGTGTATAGCAATCAGCCCCAGCATTTT. Translated: CASSLARTAEVYSNQPQHF. The full variable domain, with the rest looked up from reference TRBV5-1 and TRBJ1-5, is KAGVTQTPRYLIKTRGQQVTLSCSPISGHRSVSWYQQTPGQGLQFLFEYFSETQRNKGNFPGRFSGRQFSNSRSEMNVSTLELGDSALYLCASSLARTAEVYSNQPQHFGDGTRLSIL.

Ten or more counts support this clonotype. The chain couples TRBV27 to TRBJ1-1, with a weak D call TRBD1 (6 bases). The CDR3 length is 15 residues. Germline CDR1 and CDR2: MNHEY and SMNVEV (reference sequence). V was shortened by 6 bases and J by 4 bases, with 18 bases between the two germline ends. The CDR3 DNA reads TGTGCCAGCAGGCCCCACTGGGGGGCAGCCACTGAAGCTTTCTTT. Protein product: CASRPHWGAATEAFF.

This clonotype was counted at least ten times. V usage is TRBV30 and J usage is TRBJ2-7, with 10 bases lining up with TRBD2. Germline loops: CDR1 GTSNPN, CDR2 SVGIG (reference sequence). After removal of 2 bases from V and 5 bases from J, the junction contained 3 bases not matched to a gene. This CDR3 has 13 amino acids. The CDR3 loop is CAWSSSGSNEQYF. CDR3 DNA sequence: TGTGCCTGGAGTTCTAGCGGGAGTAACGAGCAGTACTTC. The variable domain in full, completed from reference TRBV30 and TRBJ2-7, reads SQTIHQWPATLVQPVGSPLSLECTVEGTSNPNLYWYRQAAGRGLQLLFYSVGIGQISSEVPQNLSASRPQDRQFILSSKKLLLSDSGFYLCAWSSSGSNEQYFGPGTRLTVT.

This clonotype was observed many times. The chain combines TRBV25-1 with TRBJ2-7, with a weak D call TRBD2 (6 bases). The CDR3 runs to 15 residues. The V gene's germline CDR1 is MGHDK and CDR2 SYGVNS. With 5 bases removed from V and 6 bases from J, the gap between germline ends came to 20 bases. The CDR3 DNA sequence: TGTGCCAGCAGTCCCCTGGGGGGTATTAGCGTCGAGCAGTACTTC. Its protein product is CASSPLGGISVEQYF.

This clonotype was counted between two and nine times. CDR3 coding DNA: TGTGCCACCAGTGAGACAGCAACTAATGAAAAACTGTTTTTT. This sequence encodes CATSETATNEKLFF. This chain uses TRBV24-1 with TRBJ1-4, with TRBD1 as a possible D gene (5 bases). Trimming took off 4 bases at V and 0 bases at J, with 5 bases between the two ends. The CDR3 is 14 residues long. Germline V gene sequence: CDR1 KGHDR, CDR2 SFDVKD.

This clonotype was picked up many times. The chain recombines TRBV7-9 with TRBJ2-3; 11 bases fit TRBD2. The CDR3 length is 16 residues. Germline CDR1 SEHNR, CDR2 FQNEAQ (reference sequence). The trim removed 2 bases at V and 6 bases at J, leaving 7 bases unmatched. For the CDR3, the DNA is TGTGCCAGCAGCTTAATAACTAGCGGGAGCTTGGATACGCAGTATTTT. Amino acids: CASSLITSGSLDTQYF.

This clonotype has ten or more counts. This rearrangement joins TRBV6-1 to TRBJ2-3; 7 bases fit TRBD2. Germline loops: CDR1 MNHNS, CDR2 SASEGT. There are 16 residues in the CDR3. The ends lost 5 bases at V and 2 bases at J; junction bases unmatched: 10. CDR3 DNA sequence: TGTGCCAGCAGTACTACGGGACTACAAAACACAGATACGCAGTATTTT. This gives the protein CASSTTGLQNTDTQYF.

This clonotype turned up a few times. The CDR3 region is CASFPGRLNSPLHF. CDR3 coding DNA: TGTGCCAGCTTCCCGGGACGGTTGAATTCACCCCTCCACTTT. V usage is TRBV18 and J usage is TRBJ1-6, with TRBD1 as a possible D gene (5 bases). The CDR3 consists of 14 residues. The V end lost 7 bases, the J end lost 7 bases, and 14 bases lay between the germline ends. Germline CDR1 KGHSH, CDR2 LQKENI. Full variable domain (remainder filled in from reference TRBV18 and TRBJ1-6): NAGVMQNPRHLVRRRGQEARLRCSPMKGHSHVYWYRQLPEEGLKFMVYLQKENIIDESGMPKERFSAEFPKEGPSILRIQQVVRGDSAAYFCASFPGRLNSPLHFGNGTRLTVT.

As to this clonotype: At one of its ends the junction is not consistent with the germline gene, which may arise from a read error. J is TRBJ2-7 and V is TRBV5-3; D tentatively fits TRBD1 or TRBD2 (5 bases each). TRBV5-3 is placed among ORFs of uncertain function. The CDR3 is made up of 14 amino acids. The CDR3 region is CASSFPGPPYEQYF. In DNA form, the CDR3 reads TGTGCCAGCAGCTTCCCGGGACCGCCCTACGAGCAGTACTTC.

Notes on this clonotype: A read error may explain this, as a much larger clone is one base away. Likely a read error: the CDR3 ends without its conserved phenylalanine or tryptophan. The chain employs TRBV29-1 and TRBJ2-4; D call uncertain. This CDR3 is built from 12 residues. Germline V gene data show CDR1 as SQVTM and CDR2 as ANQGSEA. V was trimmed by 5 bases and J by 4 bases, leaving 9 bases between them. As DNA, the CDR3 is TGCAGCGTTTGGGCGGAGAAAAACATTCAGTACCTC. Encoded protein: CSVWAEKNIQYL.

A remark on this clonotype: One end of the junction is discordant with germline, which a read error may explain. The chain combines TRBV2 with TRBJ1-3; D remains unclear. This CDR3 is 12 amino acids long. In germline, CDR1 is SNHLY, CDR2 FYNNEI. The CDR3 loop reads CASSDGGNTIHF. The CDR3 DNA sequence: TGTGCCAGCAGTGACGGAGGAAACACCATACATTTT.

The chain couples TRBV7-9 to TRBJ1-2, with unresolved D. Trimming cost V 5 bases and J 8 bases, with 15 bases left between them. The CDR3 consists of 13 residues. Germline V gene data show CDR1 as SEHNR and CDR2 as FQNEAQ (reference sequence). The CDR3 DNA reads TGTGCCAGCAGCAATAGAGCGGAGGGAGGCTACACCTTC. This translates into CASSNRAEGGYTF.